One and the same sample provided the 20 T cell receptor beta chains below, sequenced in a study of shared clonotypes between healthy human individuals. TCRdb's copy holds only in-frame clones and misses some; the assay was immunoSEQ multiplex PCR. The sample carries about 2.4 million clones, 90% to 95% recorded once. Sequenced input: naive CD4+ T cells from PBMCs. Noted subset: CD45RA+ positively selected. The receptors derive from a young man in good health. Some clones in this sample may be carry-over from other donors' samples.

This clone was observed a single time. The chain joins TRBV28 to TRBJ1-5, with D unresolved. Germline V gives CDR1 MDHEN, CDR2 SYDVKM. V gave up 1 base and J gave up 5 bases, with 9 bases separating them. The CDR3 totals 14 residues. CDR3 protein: CASSLSGWDQPQHF. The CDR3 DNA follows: TGTGCCAGCAGTTTATCTGGTTGGGATCAGCCCCAGCATTTT. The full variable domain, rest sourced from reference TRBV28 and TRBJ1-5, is DVKVTQSSRYLVKRTGEKVFLECVQDMDHENMFWYRQDPGLGLRLIYFSYDVKMKEKGDIPEGYSVSREKKERFSLILESASTNQTSMYLCASSLSGWDQPQHFGDGTRLSIL.

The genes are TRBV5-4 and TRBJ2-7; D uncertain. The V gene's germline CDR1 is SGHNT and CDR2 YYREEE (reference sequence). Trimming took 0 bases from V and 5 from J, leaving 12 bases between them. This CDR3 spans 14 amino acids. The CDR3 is CASSLEDPGHEQYF. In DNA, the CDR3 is TGTGCCAGCAGCTTGGAGGATCCCGGCCACGAGCAGTACTTC. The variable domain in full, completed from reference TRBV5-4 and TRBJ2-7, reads ETGVTQSPTHLIKTRGQQVTLRCSSQSGHNTVSWYQQALGQGPQFIFQYYREEENGRGNFPPRFSGLQFPNYSSELNVNALELDDSALYLCASSLEDPGHEQYFGPGTRLTVT.

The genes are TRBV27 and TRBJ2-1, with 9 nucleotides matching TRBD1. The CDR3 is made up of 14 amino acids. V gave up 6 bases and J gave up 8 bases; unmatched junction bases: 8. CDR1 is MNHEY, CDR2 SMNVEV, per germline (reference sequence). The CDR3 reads CASSIQGASHEQFF. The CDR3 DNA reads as TGTGCCAGCAGCATACAGGGGGCGAGCCATGAGCAGTTCTTC.

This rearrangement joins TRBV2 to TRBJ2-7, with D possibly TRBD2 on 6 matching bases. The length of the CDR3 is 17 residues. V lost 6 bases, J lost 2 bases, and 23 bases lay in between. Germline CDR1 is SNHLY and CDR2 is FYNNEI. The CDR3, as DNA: TGTGCCAGCAGGGAGGGACGTGGGGGTCGGGGAACCTACGAGCAGTACTTC. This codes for CASREGRGGRGTYEQYF. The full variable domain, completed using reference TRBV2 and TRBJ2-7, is EPEVTQTPSHQVTQMGQEVILRCVPISNHLYFYWYRQILGQKVEFLVSFYNNEISEKSEIFDDQFSVERPDGSNFTLKIRSTKLEDSAMYFCASREGRGGRGTYEQYFGPGTRLTVT.

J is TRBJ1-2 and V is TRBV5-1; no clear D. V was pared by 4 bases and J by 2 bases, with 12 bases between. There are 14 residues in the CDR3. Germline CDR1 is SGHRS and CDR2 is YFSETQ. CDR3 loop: CASSHTTGNYGYTF. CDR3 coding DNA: TGCGCCAGCAGCCACACGACTGGAAACTATGGCTACACCTTC.

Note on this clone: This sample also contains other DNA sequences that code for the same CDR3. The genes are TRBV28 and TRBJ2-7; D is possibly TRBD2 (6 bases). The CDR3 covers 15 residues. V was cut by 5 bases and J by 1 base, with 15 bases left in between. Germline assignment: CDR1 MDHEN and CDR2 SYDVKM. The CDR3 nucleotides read TGTGCCAGCAGTCCCTGGGGGGTCAGGTCCTACGAGCAGTACTTC. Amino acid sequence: CASSPWGVRSYEQYF.

The CDR3 DNA reads as TGTGCCATCAGTGGGGGTTCGGACACTGAAGCTTTCTTT. Translating it yields CAISGGSDTEAFF. The chain joins TRBV10-3 to TRBJ1-1; unclear D gene. Germline-derived CDR1 and CDR2 are ENHRY and SYGVKD. The V gene lost 4 bases and the J gene lost 3 bases, with 9 bases spanning the gap. The CDR3 contains 13 residues.

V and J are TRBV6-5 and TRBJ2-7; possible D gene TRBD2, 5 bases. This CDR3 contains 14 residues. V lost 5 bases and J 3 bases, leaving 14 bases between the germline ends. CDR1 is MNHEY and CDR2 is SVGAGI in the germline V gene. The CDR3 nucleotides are TGTGCCAGCAGTCCGAGCGGCGGAGGCTACGAGCAGTACTTC. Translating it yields CASSPSGGGYEQYF.

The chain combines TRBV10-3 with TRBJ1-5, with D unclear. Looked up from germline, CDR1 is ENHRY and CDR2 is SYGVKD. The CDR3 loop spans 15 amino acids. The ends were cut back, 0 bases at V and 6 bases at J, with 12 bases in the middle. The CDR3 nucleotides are TGTGCCATCAGTGAGTCGGAGGTTAGGGTTCAGCCCCAGCATTTT. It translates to CAISESEVRVQPQHF.

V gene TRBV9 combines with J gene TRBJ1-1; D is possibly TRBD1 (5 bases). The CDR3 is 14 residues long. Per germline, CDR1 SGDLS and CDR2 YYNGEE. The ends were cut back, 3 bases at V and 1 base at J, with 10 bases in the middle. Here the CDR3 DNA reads TGTGCCAGCAGCGCGAGAGGGACGAACACTGAAGCTTTCTTT. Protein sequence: CASSARGTNTEAFF.

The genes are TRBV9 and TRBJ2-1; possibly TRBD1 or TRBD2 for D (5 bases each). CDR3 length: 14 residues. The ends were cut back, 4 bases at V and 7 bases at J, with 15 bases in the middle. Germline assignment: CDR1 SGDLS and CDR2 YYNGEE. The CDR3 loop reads CASSRDRPSNEQFF. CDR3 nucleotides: TGTGCCAGCAGCCGGGACCGACCCTCTAATGAGCAGTTCTTC.

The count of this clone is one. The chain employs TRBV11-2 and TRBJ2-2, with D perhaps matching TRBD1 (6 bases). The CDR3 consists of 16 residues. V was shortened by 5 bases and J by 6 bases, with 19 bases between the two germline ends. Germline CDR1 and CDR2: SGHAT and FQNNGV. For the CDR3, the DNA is TGTGCCAGCAGCCCGATCGGAACAGGGAATCCCGGGGAGCTGTTTTTT. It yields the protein CASSPIGTGNPGELFF.

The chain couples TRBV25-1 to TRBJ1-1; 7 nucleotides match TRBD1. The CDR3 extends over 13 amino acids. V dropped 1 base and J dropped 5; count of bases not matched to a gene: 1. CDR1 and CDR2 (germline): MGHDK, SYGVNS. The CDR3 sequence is CASSEFRGTEAFF. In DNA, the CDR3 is TGTGCCAGCAGTGAATTCAGGGGGACTGAAGCTTTCTTT.

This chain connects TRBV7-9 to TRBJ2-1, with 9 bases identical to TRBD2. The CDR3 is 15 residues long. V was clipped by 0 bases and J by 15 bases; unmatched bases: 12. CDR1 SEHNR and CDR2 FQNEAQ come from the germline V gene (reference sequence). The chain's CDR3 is CASSLASGSLRNRFF. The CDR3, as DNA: TGTGCCAGCAGCTTAGCTAGCGGGAGTTTGAGGAATCGGTTCTTC.

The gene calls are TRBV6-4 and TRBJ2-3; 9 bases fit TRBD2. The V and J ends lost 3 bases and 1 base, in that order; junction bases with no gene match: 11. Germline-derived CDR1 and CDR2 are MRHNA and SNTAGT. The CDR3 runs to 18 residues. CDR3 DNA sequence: TGTGCCAGCAGTGAGACTAGCGGAGCCCTTTTGGGCACAGATACGCAGTATTTT. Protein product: CASSETSGALLGTDTQYF.

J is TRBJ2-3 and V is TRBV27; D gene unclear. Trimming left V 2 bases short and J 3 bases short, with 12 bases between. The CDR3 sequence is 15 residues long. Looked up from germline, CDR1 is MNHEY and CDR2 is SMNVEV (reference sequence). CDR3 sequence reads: CASSLGIGSTDTQYF. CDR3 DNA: TGTGCCAGCAGTTTAGGGATAGGCTCTACAGATACGCAGTATTTT.

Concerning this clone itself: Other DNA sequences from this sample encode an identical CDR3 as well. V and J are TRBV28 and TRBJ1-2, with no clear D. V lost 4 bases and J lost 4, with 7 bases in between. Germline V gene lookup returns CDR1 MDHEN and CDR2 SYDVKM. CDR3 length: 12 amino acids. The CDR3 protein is CASSSRFYGYTF. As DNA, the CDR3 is TGTGCCAGCAGTTCAAGATTCTATGGCTACACCTTC.

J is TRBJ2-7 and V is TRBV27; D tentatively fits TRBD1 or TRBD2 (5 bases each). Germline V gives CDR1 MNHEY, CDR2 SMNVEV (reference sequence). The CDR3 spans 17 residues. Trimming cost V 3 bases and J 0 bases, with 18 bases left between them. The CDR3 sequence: CASSFRPPGPSSYEQYF. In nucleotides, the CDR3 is TGTGCCAGCAGTTTTAGGCCCCCGGGGCCGAGCTCCTACGAGCAGTACTTC.

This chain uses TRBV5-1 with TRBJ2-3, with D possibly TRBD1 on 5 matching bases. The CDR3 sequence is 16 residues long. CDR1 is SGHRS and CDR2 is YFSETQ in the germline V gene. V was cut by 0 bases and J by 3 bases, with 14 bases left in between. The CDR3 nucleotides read TGCGCCAGCAGCTTGGGACAGCCTCATTTGACAGATACGCAGTATTTT. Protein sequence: CASSLGQPHLTDTQYF. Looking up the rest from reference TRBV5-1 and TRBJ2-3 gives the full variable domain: KAGVTQTPRYLIKTRGQQVTLSCSPISGHRSVSWYQQTPGQGLQFLFEYFSETQRNKGNFPGRFSGRQFSNSRSEMNVSTLELGDSALYLCASSLGQPHLTDTQYFGPGTRLTVL.

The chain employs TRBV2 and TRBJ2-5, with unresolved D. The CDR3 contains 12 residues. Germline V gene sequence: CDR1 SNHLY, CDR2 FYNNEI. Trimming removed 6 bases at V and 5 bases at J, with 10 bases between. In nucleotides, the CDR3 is TGTGCCAGCAGGGAAAATGGGGAGACCCAGTACTTC. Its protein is CASRENGETQYF. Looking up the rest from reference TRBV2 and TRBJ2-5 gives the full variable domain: EPEVTQTPSHQVTQMGQEVILRCVPISNHLYFYWYRQILGQKVEFLVSFYNNEISEKSEIFDDQFSVERPDGSNFTLKIRSTKLEDSAMYFCASRENGETQYFGPGTRLLVL.